These T cell receptor beta chains were read from a single sample in a study of shared clonotypes between healthy human individuals. Generated by immunoSEQ multiplex PCR, the TCRdb table keeps only in-frame clones and is missing some. The sample contains about half a million clones, about 74% of which appear only once. The sample comprised PBMCs. These receptors were obtained from a woman aged 35 to 49 in good health. Some clones in this sample may be carry-over from other donors' samples. CDR3s include the opening cysteine and the closing phenylalanine or tryptophan. A D gene is named only where the DNA matches it firmly. Size values are once, few and many counts, or a class for expanded clones, and some rows have none.

cdr3_aa cdr3_nt clone_size d_call j_call v_call
CASSRGQGPGETQYF TGTGCCAGCAGCCGGGGACAGGGGCCGGGGGAGACCCAGTACTTC NA TRBD1 TRBJ2-5 TRBV13
CASSPTANAEAFF TGTGCCAGCTCACCAACGGCGAACGCTGAAGCTTTCTTT NA NA TRBJ1-1 TRBV18
CASSMSQGADTQYF TGTGCCAGTAGTATGAGCCAGGGTGCAGATACGCAGTATTTT NA NA TRBJ2-3 TRBV19
CASSLLGTSENEQFF TGTGCCAGCAGCCTCCTGGGGACTAGTGAAAACGAGCAGTTCTTC NA TRBD2 TRBJ2-1 TRBV11-3
CATSRGLAGTYEQYF TGTGCCACCAGCAGAGGGCTAGCGGGCACCTACGAGCAGTACTTC NA TRBD2 TRBJ2-7 TRBV15
CASSEPPFGEQYF TGTGCCAGCAGTGAACCCCCCTTCGGGGAGCAGTACTTC NA NA TRBJ2-7 TRBV6-1
CASSLVSSRGEQFF TGTGCCAGCAGCTTAGTCAGTAGTCGGGGGGAGCAGTTCTTC NA NA TRBJ2-1 TRBV7-8
CASSLMASGRTSPYEQYF TGTGCCAGCAGCTTAATGGCTAGCGGGAGGACTAGTCCATACGAGCAGTACTTC NA TRBD2 TRBJ2-7 TRBV7-2
CASSLATSSYEQYF TGTGCCAGCAGCTTAGCGACTAGCTCCTACGAGCAGTACTTC once NA TRBJ2-7 TRBV7-8
CASSQGGWGEAFF TGTGCCAGCAGCCAAGGCGGGTGGGGTGAAGCTTTCTTT NA NA TRBJ1-1 TRBV14
CASSYGTGRETQYF TGCGCCAGCAGCTACGGGACAGGGCGAGAGACCCAGTACTTC NA TRBD1 TRBJ2-5 TRBV5-1
CASSTDRGRGGRGTYNEQFF TGTGCCAGCAGCACCGACAGGGGGCGCGGCGGGAGGGGGACCTACAATGAGCAGTTCTTC NA NA TRBJ2-1 TRBV28
CASSPQDRDNQPQHF TGTGCCAGCAGCCCCCAGGACAGGGACAATCAGCCCCAGCATTTT NA TRBD1 TRBJ1-5 TRBV28
CAISESLDGGGEAFF TGTGCCATCAGTGAGTCTCTAGACGGGGGCGGTGAAGCTTTCTTT once NA TRBJ1-1 TRBV10-3
CASSQETSGRNTGTNTQYF TGCGCCAGCAGCCAAGAGACTAGCGGGAGGAATACCGGCACGAATACGCAGTATTTT NA TRBD2 TRBJ2-3 TRBV4-1
CASTHRQGSPEYTDTQYF TGCGCCAGCACTCACCGGCAGGGTTCTCCCGAATACACAGATACGCAGTATTTT NA NA TRBJ2-3 TRBV10-2
CASSLTGVAYEQYF TGTGCCAGCAGCTTAACCGGGGTAGCTTACGAGCAGTACTTC NA NA TRBJ2-7 TRBV5-6
CASSLEQGASYEQYF TGTGCCAGCAGCTTAGAGCAGGGGGCCTCCTACGAGCAGTACTTC NA TRBD1 TRBJ2-7 TRBV7-9
CASSQRTSGFNTGELFF TGTGCCAGCAGCCAAAGGACTAGCGGGTTCAACACCGGGGAGCTGTTTTTT NA TRBD2 TRBJ2-2 TRBV7-3
CSVEDRLPVRGYTF TGCAGCGTTGAAGATAGACTTCCGGTTCGGGGCTACACCTTC once NA TRBJ1-2 TRBV29-1
CASSPRGPVTEAFF TGTGCCAGCTCACCGCGGGGGCCAGTTACTGAAGCTTTCTTT few NA TRBJ1-1 TRBV18
CASSAESAFF TGTGCCAGCAGCGCGGAGTCAGCTTTCTTT NA NA TRBJ1-1 TRBV7-9
CASSLAFFNQPQHF TGTGCCAGCAGTCTGGCCTTCTTCAATCAGCCCCAGCATTTT NA NA TRBJ1-5 TRBV27
CASSPPEGSREKLFF TGTGCCAGCAGCCCCCCGGAGGGGTCCAGAGAAAAACTGTTTTTT NA NA TRBJ1-4 TRBV7-2
CASSGGFYEQYF TGTGCCAGCAGTGGCGGATTCTACGAGCAGTACTTC many NA TRBJ2-7 TRBV2
CAISGGQGTSEQYF TGTGCCATCAGTGGGGGACAGGGGACTAGCGAGCAGTACTTC once TRBD1 TRBJ2-7 TRBV10-3
CARSYLLAGGLGEQYF TGTGCCAGAAGCTACCTACTAGCGGGAGGGCTGGGCGAGCAGTACTTC once NA TRBJ2-7 TRBV7-5
CASSLGLAEFTDTQYF TGCGCCAGCTCCCTCGGACTAGCGGAGTTCACAGATACGCAGTATTTT NA TRBD2 TRBJ2-3 TRBV5-1
CASGGQAYEQYF TGTGCCAGCGGGGGACAGGCGTACGAGCAGTACTTC NA TRBD1 TRBJ2-7 TRBV2
CASRLGDQGRDYEQYF TGTGCAAGTCGCTTGGGTGACCAGGGACGGGACTACGAGCAGTACTTC NA NA TRBJ2-7 TRBV12-2
CASSIAGRADTQYF TGTGCCAGCAGCATAGCGGGACGGGCAGATACGCAGTATTTT NA TRBD2 TRBJ2-3 TRBV28
CASSPRDGTNEQYF TGTGCCAGCTCACCACGGGACGGCACGAACGAGCAGTACTTC many NA TRBJ2-7 TRBV18
CASSFRRGSEQFF TGTGCCAGCAGCTTCAGGCGAGGCAGTGAGCAGTTCTTC NA NA TRBJ2-1 TRBV7-3
CASSSRLAETTDTQYF TGCGCCAGCAGCTCCCGACTAGCGGAGACCACAGATACGCAGTATTTT NA TRBD2 TRBJ2-3 TRBV5-1
CASSPSQDSYNEQFF TGTGCCAGCAGTCCCTCACAGGACTCCTACAATGAGCAGTTCTTC NA NA TRBJ2-1 TRBV6-6
CASSPSGRTNYEQYF TGTGCCAGCAGTCCGAGCGGGAGGACCAACTACGAGCAGTACTTC NA TRBD2 TRBJ2-7 TRBV28
CASSFRGQTQYF TGTGCCAGCAGTTTCAGGGGTCAGACCCAGTACTTC NA NA TRBJ2-5 TRBV28
CASSLRREPYEQYF TGTGCCAGCAGCTTAAGGCGGGAGCCCTACGAGCAGTACTTC once TRBD2 TRBJ2-7 TRBV7-2
CASSLAGLGTDTQYF TGTGCCAGCAGTCTAGCGGGCCTGGGGACAGATACGCAGTATTTT many TRBD2 TRBJ2-3 TRBV28
CASSQTGTEVYSNQPQHF TGTGCCAGCAGCCAAACCGGGACAGAGGTTTATAGCAATCAGCCCCAGCATTTT NA TRBD1 TRBJ1-5 TRBV4-2
CASMEVRNQPQHF TGTGCCAGCATGGAAGTCAGGAATCAGCCCCAGCATTTT once NA TRBJ1-5 TRBV28
CASSPTGTGVYYGYTF TGTGCCAGTAGTCCTACCGGGACAGGGGTTTACTATGGCTACACCTTC NA TRBD1 TRBJ1-2 TRBV19
CASSIGQGGRETQYF TGTGCCAGTAGTATCGGACAGGGAGGACGGGAGACCCAGTACTTC NA TRBD1 TRBJ2-5 TRBV19
CASSLYRETEQFF TGTGCCAGCAGTTTATACAGGGAAACCGAGCAGTTCTTC many NA TRBJ2-1 TRBV27
CASKSAGANVLTF TGTGCCAGCAAGTCGGCAGGGGCCAACGTCCTGACTTTC NA NA TRBJ2-6 TRBV7-8
CASSFGPKETQYF TGTGCCAGCAGTTTTGGACCGAAGGAGACCCAGTACTTC NA NA TRBJ2-5 TRBV5-4
CASSLAGGDQPQHF TGTGCCAGCAGCTTAGCGGGGGGGGATCAGCCCCAGCATTTT NA NA TRBJ1-5 TRBV7-9
CASSTRTSGAPYEQYF TGTGCCAGCAGCACACGGACTAGCGGGGCCCCCTACGAGCAGTACTTC NA TRBD2 TRBJ2-7 TRBV5-4
CASSQGLDRGLGYEQYF TGCGCCAGCAGCCAAGGGCTAGACAGGGGGCTAGGCTACGAGCAGTACTTC NA TRBD1 TRBJ2-7 TRBV4-3
CASSPSAGVGSDTQYF TGTGCCAGCTCTCCATCTGCGGGAGTTGGGTCAGATACGCAGTATTTT NA TRBD2 TRBJ2-3 TRBV18
CASSLGFETGRHGYTF TGTGCCAGCAGCTTAGGATTCGAGACAGGGCGCCATGGCTACACCTTC many TRBD1 TRBJ1-2 TRBV7-2